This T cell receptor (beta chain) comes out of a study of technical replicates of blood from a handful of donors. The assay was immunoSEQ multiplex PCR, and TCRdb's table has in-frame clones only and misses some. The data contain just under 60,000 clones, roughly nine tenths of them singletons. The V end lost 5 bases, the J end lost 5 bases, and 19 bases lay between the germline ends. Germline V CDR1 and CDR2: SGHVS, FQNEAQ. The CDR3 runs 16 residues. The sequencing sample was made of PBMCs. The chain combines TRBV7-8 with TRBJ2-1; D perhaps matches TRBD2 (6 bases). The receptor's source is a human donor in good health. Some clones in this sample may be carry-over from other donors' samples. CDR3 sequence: CASSRGSREWDNEQFF. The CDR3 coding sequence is TGTGCCAGCAGCCGAGGCTCGCGGGAATGGGACAATGAGCAGTTCTTC.